The 12 T cell receptor beta chains given below trace back to one sample, sequenced in a study of blood T cell repertoires in COVID-19. The protocol was immunoSEQ multiplex PCR, while the TCRdb copy is restricted to in-frame clones and leaves out a portion. The sample shows hundreds of thousands of clones, around 91% of them seen only once. Specimen: peripheral blood. These receptors originate from a woman aged 18-35 years who had recovered from COVID-19.

This rearrangement joins TRBV5-1 to TRBJ2-7, with 8 bases matching TRBD1. V gave up 1 base and J gave up 0 bases; unmatched junction bases: 18. Germline assignment: CDR1 SGHRS and CDR2 YFSETQ. The CDR3 runs to 20 residues. Here the CDR3 reads CASSLYFRDRGPKSSYEQYV. CDR3 DNA: TGCGCCAGCAGCTTGTATTTCCGAGACAGGGGCCCCAAAAGCTCCTACGAGCAGTACGTC.

V is TRBV19 and J is TRBJ2-1, with TRBD2 matching over 11 bases. The V and J ends lost 4 bases and 7 bases, in that order; junction bases with no gene match: 9. The CDR3 runs to 16 residues. CDR1 LNHDA and CDR2 SQIVND come from the germline V gene (reference sequence). The CDR3 nucleotides read TGTGCCAGTAGTACACTACTAGCGGGAGCGGGTAATGAGCAGTTCTTC. As protein: CASSTLLAGAGNEQFF.

The V and J genes are TRBV15 and TRBJ1-6; D possibly corresponds to TRBD1 (6 bases). V lost 3 bases and J lost 9, with 27 bases in between. CDR3 length: 19 residues. Germline V CDR1 and CDR2: LNHNV, YYDKDF (reference sequence). The chain's CDR3 is CATSRYQPGVGNFGSPLHF. DNA for the CDR3: TGTGCCACCAGCAGGTATCAGCCAGGGGTGGGAAACTTTGGTTCACCCCTCCACTTT. Using reference TRBV15 and TRBJ1-6 for the parts outside the CDR3, the full variable domain is DAMVIQNPRYQVTQFGKPVTLSCSQTLNHNVMYWYQQKSSQAPKLLFHYYDKDFNNEADTPDNFQSRRPNTSFCFLDIRSPGLGDTAMYLCATSRYQPGVGNFGSPLHFGNGTRLTVT.

The chain uses TRBV6-5 and TRBJ2-5; unclear D gene. CDR3 length: 12 residues. Germline V gene sequence: CDR1 MNHEY, CDR2 SVGAGI. Deletions cut 6 bases from V and 2 bases from J, with 7 bases between. CDR3 nucleotides: TGTGCCAGCAGCCAGAATCAAGAGACCCAGTACTTC. Translating gives CASSQNQETQYF.

The chain recombines TRBV7-2 with TRBJ2-2; TRBD1 is a possible D gene (6 bases). This CDR3 region has 16 residues. Germline CDR1 reads SGHTA; CDR2 reads FQGNSA. Trimming left V 4 bases short and J 5 bases short, with 17 bases between. The chain's CDR3 is CASSSQWGRNTGELFF. As DNA, the CDR3 is TGTGCCAGCAGCTCCCAGTGGGGGCGCAATACCGGGGAGCTGTTTTTT.

V usage is TRBV2 and J usage is TRBJ2-7, with D uncertain. The CDR3 is made up of 16 amino acids. Trimming shortened V by 6 bases and J by 5 bases, and 23 bases separated the two germline ends. The germline CDR1 and CDR2 sequences are SNHLY and FYNNEI. The CDR3 DNA reads TGTGCCAGCAGAGATCGGCTAGTTGGCGTCGGTCACGAGCAGTACGTC. Translating it yields CASRDRLVGVGHEQYV.

This sequence joins TRBV10-3 and TRBJ1-2; no clear D. This CDR3 has 13 amino acids. Germline V lookup: CDR1 ENHRY, CDR2 SYGVKD. V was shortened by 5 bases and J by 2 bases, with 9 bases between the two germline ends. The chain's CDR3 is CAISIGGNYGYTF. The CDR3 DNA reads as TGTGCCATCAGTATTGGAGGAAACTATGGCTACACCTTC.

The V gene is TRBV5-1, the J gene TRBJ1-2, with D maybe TRBD1 (5 bases). The V end was cut by 0 bases, the J end by 0 bases, with 12 bases between. Looked up from germline, CDR1 is SGHRS and CDR2 is YFSETQ. This CDR3 is 16 amino acids long. The CDR3 DNA is TGCGCCAGCAGCTTGGTGCCCCAGGGATCTAACTATGGCTACACCTTC. Protein: CASSLVPQGSNYGYTF.

The chain is built from TRBV24-1 and TRBJ2-3; TRBD2 matches at 7 bases. Trimming took 3 bases from V and 1 from J; bases not matched to a gene: 9. The CDR3 consists of 17 residues. Germline loops: CDR1 KGHDR, CDR2 SFDVKD. The CDR3 DNA follows: TGTGCCACCAGTGATCCCCGTGGCGGGAGTGGCACAGATACGCAGTATTTT. Its protein product is CATSDPRGGSGTDTQYF.

The chain recombines TRBV5-1 with TRBJ1-2; 9 nucleotides align to TRBD1. Trimming cost V 3 bases and J 1 base; bases outside gene matches: 1. This CDR3 has 14 residues. Germline V gene data show CDR1 as SGHRS and CDR2 as YFSETQ. CDR3 coding DNA: TGCGCCAGCAGCTGGGGACAGGGTAACTATGGCTACACCTTC. This codes for CASSWGQGNYGYTF.

J is TRBJ1-1 and V is TRBV5-1; no reliable D call. The V and J ends lost 6 bases and 0 bases respectively, with 15 bases between them. The CDR3 extends over 15 amino acids. Germline CDR1 and CDR2: SGHRS and YFSETQ. The CDR3 loop reads CASMVTPGVNTEAFF. CDR3 in DNA: TGCGCCAGCATGGTTACCCCCGGAGTGAACACTGAAGCTTTCTTT.

V gene TRBV7-2 combines with J gene TRBJ1-5; 8 bases line up with TRBD1. The junction had 2 bases not matched to a gene; V was cut back by 5 bases and J by 5 bases. Per germline, CDR1 SGHTA and CDR2 FQGNSA. The CDR3 is 13 amino acids. The CDR3 region has the DNA TGTGCCAGCAGCACGACAGGGGATCAGCCCCAGCATTTT. Encoded protein: CASSTTGDQPQHF.